This TCR beta chain is drawn from a study of blood T cell repertoires in COVID-19. On the study more broadly: Whether acute or convalescent, the COVID-19 samples came from the United States, Italy and Spain. Sources were T cells, B-cell-depleted T cells, or PBMCs; the material itself was cDNA or gDNA.

Per the original methods: Quantification of nucleated cells was approximated via reference gene primer amplification. Sequencing was performed with immunoSEQ multiplex PCR; in TCRdb, only in-frame clones are kept and a portion is missing. V and J calls and clone size are given by that table; D and trimming were obtained from the DNA. The table has roughly 150,000 clones, more than 80% seen once. This receptor was identified in a woman of 80 years or more with acute or convalescent COVID-19. The specimen was peripheral blood.

The CDR3 DNA reads as TGTGCCAGCAGCTTGCAGGGGGCGTCTGAAGCTTTCTTT. Encoded protein: CASSLQGASEAFF. The chain employs TRBV7-9 and TRBJ1-1; 8 nucleotides line up with TRBD1. V was pared by 3 bases and J by 6 bases, with 3 bases of the junction left unmatched. The germline V gene has CDR1 SEHNR and CDR2 FQNEAQ (reference sequence). This CDR3 has 13 residues.